The 29 T cell receptor beta chains below all came from one sample that was sequenced in a study of blood T cell repertoires in COVID-19. Assay: immunoSEQ multiplex PCR; the TCRdb copy retains only in-frame clones and omits some. The sample lists 350,000 or so clones, about 92% occurring once. Sequencing was carried out using PBMCs or T cells enriched from blood (not recorded which). The source of these receptors is a woman in her thirties who had recovered from COVID-19.

In the case of this clone: At one boundary the junction diverges from the germline segment, which might be a read error. This rearrangement joins TRBV7-7 to TRBJ1-1; D unclear. CDR3 length: 13 residues. Germline CDR1 is SSHAT and CDR2 is FNYEAQ (reference sequence). The CDR3 spells CASSLSENTEAFF. CDR3 DNA sequence: TGTGCTAGCAGCTTGTCAGAGAACACTGAAGCTTTCTTT.

This clone was seen only once. V usage is TRBV28 and J usage is TRBJ2-7, with a possible D match to TRBD2 (5 bases). CDR1 MDHEN and CDR2 SYDVKM come from the germline V gene. V shed 3 bases and J shed 0 bases, with 9 bases lying between them. CDR3 length: 14 amino acids. This CDR3 is CASSFGESSYEQYF. DNA for the CDR3: TGTGCCAGCAGTTTCGGGGAATCCTCCTACGAGCAGTACTTC.

The J gene is TRBJ1-1, the V gene TRBV30; a weak D match, TRBD1 (6 bases). V gave up 8 bases and J gave up 6 bases, with 19 bases separating them. The CDR3 contains 13 residues. CDR1 and CDR2 from the germline V gene are GTSNPN and SVGIG (reference sequence). CDR3: CAGRQASQPEAFF. The CDR3 DNA reads TGTGCCGGACGACAGGCAAGCCAGCCTGAAGCTTTCTTT.

This clone was observed once. The V gene is TRBV13, the J gene TRBJ1-1, with 10 bases lining up with TRBD1. The CDR3 is 15 residues long. V shed 5 bases and J 4 bases; nucleotides not matched to a gene: 7. The V gene's germline CDR1 is PRHDT and CDR2 FYEKMQ (reference sequence). The CDR3 DNA is TGTGCCAGCAGCCAAACCGGGACAGGGGTCACTGAAGCTTTCTTT. Protein: CASSQTGTGVTEAFF.

The table lists this clone with a count of one. The chain employs TRBV28 and TRBJ2-1; TRBD2 is a possible D gene (7 bases). The CDR3 contains 14 residues. Trimming stripped 6 bases from V and 7 bases from J, with 16 bases between. From germline, CDR1 is MDHEN and CDR2 SYDVKM. This chain's CDR3 is CASRIGGLGNEQFF. The CDR3 DNA sequence: TGTGCCAGCAGGATCGGGGGGCTCGGGAATGAGCAGTTCTTC. Filled out from reference TRBV28 and TRBJ2-1, the complete variable domain reads DVKVTQSSRYLVKRTGEKVFLECVQDMDHENMFWYRQDPGLGLRLIYFSYDVKMKEKGDIPEGYSVSREKKERFSLILESASTNQTSMYLCASRIGGLGNEQFFGPGTRLTVL.

The J gene is TRBJ1-2, the V gene TRBV12-3 or TRBV12-4; no reliable D call. The length of the CDR3 is 13 residues. The ends were cut back, 0 bases at V and 8 bases at J, with 10 bases in the middle. This CDR3 reads CASSLAQRRGYTF. The CDR3 DNA sequence: TGTGCCAGCAGTTTAGCGCAGAGGCGAGGCTACACCTTC.

This clone has just one count. This rearrangement joins TRBV11-2 to TRBJ1-4, with a weak D call TRBD1 (5 bases). Trimming pared 1 base from V and 7 bases from J, leaving 13 bases between. The CDR3 runs 15 residues. CDR1 and CDR2 (germline): SGHAT, FQNNGV. CDR3 nucleotide sequence: TGTGCCAGCAGCTTAGTTCTGCAGGGAGGTGAAAAACTGTTTTTT. Translated, it gives CASSLVLQGGEKLFF. Supplemented by reference TRBV11-2 and TRBJ1-4, the full variable domain reads EAGVAQSPRYKIIEKRQSVAFWCNPISGHATLYWYQQILGQGPKLLIQFQNNGVVDDSQLPKDRFSAERLKGVDSTLKIQPAKLEDSAVYLCASSLVLQGGEKLFFGSGTQLSVL.

The chain couples TRBV28 to TRBJ2-1; 12 bases line up with TRBD1. The CDR3 has 17 amino acids. Germline V CDR1 and CDR2: MDHEN, SYDVKM. With 0 bases clipped from V and 7 bases from J, the junction kept 7 bases outside the gene matches. The CDR3 region has the DNA TGTGCCAGCAGTTTATGGGGGGGACAGGGGGCGGAGAATGAGCAGTTCTTC. Protein: CASSLWGGQGAENEQFF.

V gene TRBV9 combines with J gene TRBJ2-7; D is possibly TRBD1 (5 bases). Trimming pared 4 bases from V and 12 bases from J, leaving 26 bases between. The germline V gene encodes CDR1 SGDLS and CDR2 YYNGEE. The CDR3 covers 15 residues. The CDR3 protein is CASSPQTGQGAWLYF. CDR3 DNA sequence: TGTGCCAGCAGCCCTCAAACTGGGCAAGGGGCCTGGTTGTACTTC.

V gene TRBV7-6 combines with J gene TRBJ2-5, with TRBD1 as a possible D gene (5 bases). CDR1 is SGHVS and CDR2 is FNYEAQ in the germline V gene. This CDR3 has 14 residues. Trimming took off 5 bases at V and 1 base at J, with 11 bases between the two ends. DNA for the CDR3: TGTGCCAGCAGCCAGGGTACAGTCCAAGAGACCCAGTACTTC. Translated: CASSQGTVQETQYF.

The chain joins TRBV24-1 to TRBJ2-3, with 9 bases aligning to TRBD2. This CDR3 is 15 amino acids long. J lost 4 bases, V lost 10 bases, and 11 bases had no gene match. Germline V gene sequence: CDR1 KGHDR, CDR2 SFDVKD. CDR3 in amino acids: CATQKPAGGSDTQYF. The DNA for the CDR3 is TGTGCCACTCAGAAGCCAGCGGGGGGATCAGATACGCAGTATTTT.

The genes are TRBV19 and TRBJ2-2; 9 bases match TRBD1. Germline CDR1 and CDR2: LNHDA and SQIVND (reference sequence). Trimming at V came to 9 bases and at J to 5 bases, leaving 10 bases not matched to a gene. CDR3 length equals 15 residues. The CDR3 spells CASTIQGASTGELFF. The DNA of the CDR3 is TGTGCCAGCACCATACAGGGGGCGAGTACCGGGGAGCTGTTTTTT.

This chain connects TRBV9 to TRBJ1-6; weak D call: TRBD1 (5 bases). The germline V and J ends were trimmed by 5 bases and 3 bases, with 18 bases remaining between them. Germline CDR1 SGDLS, CDR2 YYNGEE. The CDR3 loop spans 17 amino acids. The CDR3 sequence: CASSGGTALYYNSPLHF. CDR3 in DNA: TGTGCCAGCAGTGGCGGGACCGCGCTATACTATAATTCACCCCTCCACTTT.

This sequence joins TRBV6-5 and TRBJ2-5, with D maybe TRBD1 (5 bases). The V and J ends lost 1 base and 4 bases respectively, with 13 bases between them. The CDR3 extends over 15 amino acids. CDR1 and CDR2 from the germline V gene are MNHEY and SVGAGI. CDR3 DNA: TGTGCCAGCAGTTACTATCAGGGAAATGGAGAGACCCAGTACTTC. The encoded protein is CASSYYQGNGETQYF.

The V gene is TRBV27, the J gene TRBJ2-5; no clear D gene. Germline V CDR1 and CDR2: MNHEY, SMNVEV (reference sequence). There are 14 residues in the CDR3. The germline V and J ends were trimmed by 2 bases and 0 bases, with 7 bases remaining between them. CDR3 coding DNA: TGTGCCAGCAGTTTAGGCACTAACCAAGAGACCCAGTACTTC. It codes for CASSLGTNQETQYF.

This chain links TRBV6-2 or TRBV6-3 with TRBJ1-4; no definite D call. Germline V lookup: CDR1 MNHEY, CDR2 SVGEGT. The CDR3 totals 13 residues. V was trimmed by 4 bases and J by 8 bases, leaving 11 bases between them. CDR3 nucleotides: TGTGCCAGCAGTTCCAATTCCGGGGAAAAACTGTTTTTT. Translating gives CASSSNSGEKLFF.

The chain carries TRBV5-4 and TRBJ1-1; possible D gene TRBD1, 5 bases. The CDR3 sequence is 14 residues long. Germline CDR1 SGHNT, CDR2 YYREEE (reference sequence). With 4 bases removed from V and 3 bases from J, the gap between germline ends came to 13 bases. CDR3 residues: CASSVPGGDTEAFF. The DNA of the CDR3 is TGTGCCAGCAGCGTCCCGGGGGGAGACACTGAAGCTTTCTTT.

The genes are TRBV27 and TRBJ1-6; TRBD1 might be the D (5 bases). The ends were cut back, 5 bases at V and 9 bases at J, with 17 bases in the middle. This CDR3 spans 15 amino acids. Germline values: CDR1 MNHEY, CDR2 SMNVEV (reference sequence). This chain's CDR3 is CASSPREAGRSPLHF. The CDR3 DNA reads as TGTGCCAGCAGTCCCCGGGAAGCGGGGCGTTCACCCCTCCACTTT.

The chain uses TRBV6-5 and TRBJ1-6; TRBD1 matches at 11 bases. Trimming removed 3 bases from V and 10 bases from J; junction bases left unmatched: 5. CDR3 size: 15 residues. Germline values: CDR1 MNHEY, CDR2 SVGAGI. DNA of the CDR3: TGTGCCAGCAGTTATGGGACAGGGGGTATCTCACCCCTCCACTTT. This sequence encodes CASSYGTGGISPLHF.

This sequence joins TRBV6-1 and TRBJ2-1, with D maybe TRBD2 (5 bases). In germline, CDR1 is MNHNS, CDR2 SASEGT. V lost 2 bases to trimming and J lost 0 bases, with 8 bases between them. This CDR3 region has 15 residues. CDR3 protein: CASSEYGDSYNEQFF. The CDR3, as DNA: TGTGCCAGCAGTGAATACGGGGACTCCTACAATGAGCAGTTCTTC.

The genes are TRBV28 and TRBJ2-7; 9 bases line up with TRBD1. The CDR3 has 14 amino acids. Germline V gives CDR1 MDHEN, CDR2 SYDVKM. J lost 3 bases, V lost 3 bases, and 3 bases had no gene match. This CDR3 is CASSLGTGLYEQYF. CDR3 nucleotide sequence: TGTGCCAGCAGTTTGGGGACAGGGCTCTACGAGCAGTACTTC. Full variable domain (rest looked up from reference TRBV28 and TRBJ2-7): DVKVTQSSRYLVKRTGEKVFLECVQDMDHENMFWYRQDPGLGLRLIYFSYDVKMKEKGDIPEGYSVSREKKERFSLILESASTNQTSMYLCASSLGTGLYEQYFGPGTRLTVT.

The CDR3 DNA reads TGTGCCAGTACCAACCCCGGGGGTGAGGATTATGGCTACACCTTC. Its protein is CASTNPGGEDYGYTF. This rearrangement joins TRBV19 to TRBJ1-2, with a weak D call TRBD1 (5 bases). The CDR3 totals 15 residues. V lost 7 bases to trimming and J lost 5 bases, with 20 bases between them. Germline V CDR1 and CDR2: LNHDA, SQIVND (reference sequence).

The chain uses TRBV11-1 and TRBJ2-5, with 8 positions matching TRBD2. The CDR3 loop spans 14 amino acids. The V and J ends lost 5 bases and 5 bases, in that order; junction bases with no gene match: 7. Per the germline V gene, CDR1 is SGHAT and CDR2 is FQDESV (reference sequence). The CDR3 is CASSRGRREETQYF. Written as DNA, the CDR3 is TGTGCCAGCAGCCGCGGGAGGAGGGAGGAGACCCAGTACTTC.

J is TRBJ2-1 and V is TRBV6-2 or TRBV6-3, with 8 bases identical to TRBD2. This CDR3 is 14 amino acids long. Per germline, CDR1 MNHEY and CDR2 SVGEGT. After removal of 4 bases from V and 6 bases from J, the junction contained 5 bases not matched to a gene. The CDR3: CASSSGGKVNEQFF. The CDR3 DNA follows: TGTGCCAGCAGTTCGGGAGGGAAGGTCAATGAGCAGTTCTTC.

The chain uses TRBV6-5 and TRBJ2-2; TRBD1 might be the D (6 bases). V dropped 1 base and J dropped 4 bases, with 13 bases sitting between them. The germline gives CDR1 MNHEY, CDR2 SVGAGI. The CDR3 is 16 amino acids. The CDR3 sequence is CASSYFGQFGTGELFF. The CDR3, as DNA: TGTGCCAGCAGTTACTTCGGACAGTTCGGCACCGGGGAGCTGTTTTTT.

This chain joins TRBV4-2 and TRBJ1-2; no clear D. Trimming cost V 0 bases and J 8 bases, with 13 bases left between them. Germline V gene data show CDR1 as LGHNA and CDR2 as YNFKEQ. This CDR3 is 14 amino acids long. CDR3 protein: CASSQEVRSSGYTF. The CDR3 bases are TGTGCCAGCAGCCAAGAGGTACGGAGTAGCGGCTACACCTTC.

This chain uses TRBV23-1 with TRBJ2-7; TRBD2 aligns across 8 bases. TRBV23-1 is flagged as an ORF with uncertain function. Trimming took 2 bases from V and 5 from J; bases not matched to a gene: 14. CDR3 length: 17 amino acids. The CDR3 here is CASSQQPREGEADEQYF. CDR3 nucleotides: TGCGCCAGCAGTCAACAACCCCGGGAGGGAGAGGCGGACGAGCAGTACTTC.

The V gene is TRBV9, the J gene TRBJ2-1; 10 nucleotides line up with TRBD2. The CDR3 totals 16 residues. CDR1 and CDR2 from the germline V gene are SGDLS and YYNGEE. V trimming: 0 bases; J trimming: 8 bases; junction bases outside the gene matches: 8. This CDR3 is CASSVAPAGGRHEQFF. For the CDR3, the DNA is TGTGCCAGCAGCGTAGCCCCAGCGGGAGGGCGACATGAGCAGTTCTTC.

V gene TRBV5-1 combines with J gene TRBJ2-7, with D possibly being TRBD2 (6 bases). Germline CDR1 reads SGHRS; CDR2 reads YFSETQ. Trimming pared 0 bases from V and 3 bases from J, leaving 13 bases between. This CDR3 is built from 15 residues. As DNA, the CDR3 is TGCGCCAGCAGCTTGGCCATCGGGGGTATCTACGAGCAGTACTTC. It specifies CASSLAIGGIYEQYF.